The clone carrying this TCR beta chain came up a few times. What it binds is not known. Trimming removed 1 base from V and 4 bases from J, with 16 bases in between. This CDR3 is built from 17 residues. Germline CDR1 reads SEHNR; CDR2 reads FQNEAQ (reference sequence). The sample belongs to a study of T-cell memory formation after mild COVID-19. The wider study: Largely donor-specific sequence clusters came from a couple of donors.

General study points: Pre-infection memory already had some responding clones, implying cross-reactive memory joined. Day 15 to 85 contractors were CD4/CD8 balanced; later expanders leaned CD4+.

Constant-segment primers were used for 5'RACE, and the resulting TCR alpha and TCR beta cDNA libraries carried sample barcodes and UMIs. TCRdb processed the 5' RACE reads anew with MiXCR; each CDR3 protein has one entry. Of about 410,000 distinct CDR3 sequences listed, around 22% are singletons. The chain carries TRBV7-9 and TRBJ2-2, with a possible D match to TRBD1 (6 bases). Sequences were obtained from PBMCs or a T cell subset sorted from them (not recorded which). This TCR was recovered from an adult woman who had mild COVID-19 (a few samples of this study predate the infection). Cell type and time point are not known. The CDR3 protein is CASSLGRWDKITGELFF. In DNA, the CDR3 is TGTGCCAGCAGCTTAGGGCGGTGGGACAAAATCACCGGGGAGCTGTTTTTT.